Detailed here is one TCR beta chain. The target antigen is unknown. Assay used: immunoSEQ multiplex PCR; TCRdb lists only in-frame clones, some missing. The sample includes approximately 150,000 clones, more than 75% of them seen just once. CDR1 MGHRA and CDR2 YSYEKL come from the germline V gene. This CDR3 region has 15 residues. V lost 1 base, J lost 2 bases, and 11 bases lay in between. The entry originates in a study of T cell responses to AZD1222 COVID-19 vaccine. Study summary: Second-dose timings of about 4 or about 12 weeks were pooled.

Study-level findings and limits: At baseline, just a handful of AZD1222 recipients tested seropositive. The breadth and depth of Spike-specific TCRs increased once two AZD1222 doses had been given. In a largely white British group with more females than males, clonal diversity was possibly underestimated.

The clonotype was recovered from an adult in good health. This specimen consisted of peripheral blood, obtained on day 0 of AZD1222 vaccination. The chain uses TRBV4-1 and TRBJ2-5; no clear D. The CDR3 nucleotides read TGCGCCAGCAGCCAAGGGTGGGCGATTCAAGAGACCCAGTACTTC. It yields the protein CASSQGWAIQETQYF.